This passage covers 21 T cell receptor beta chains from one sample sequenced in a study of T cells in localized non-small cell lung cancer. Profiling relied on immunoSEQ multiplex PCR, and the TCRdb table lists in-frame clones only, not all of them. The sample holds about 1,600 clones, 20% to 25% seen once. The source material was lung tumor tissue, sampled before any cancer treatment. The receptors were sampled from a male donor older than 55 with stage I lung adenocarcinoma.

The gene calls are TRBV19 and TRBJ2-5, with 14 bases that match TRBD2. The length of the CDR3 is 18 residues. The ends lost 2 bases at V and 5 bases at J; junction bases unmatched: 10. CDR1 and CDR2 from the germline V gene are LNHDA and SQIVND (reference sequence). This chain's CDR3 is CASSIRGLAGGSGETQYF. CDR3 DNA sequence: TGTGCCAGTAGTATAAGAGGACTAGCGGGAGGCTCTGGGGAGACCCAGTACTTC.

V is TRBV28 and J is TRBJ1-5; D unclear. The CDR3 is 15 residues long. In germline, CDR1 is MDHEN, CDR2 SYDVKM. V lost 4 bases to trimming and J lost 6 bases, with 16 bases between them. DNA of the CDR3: TGTGCCAGCAGTTCCCCAGCGAGTAAGCGTCAGCCCCAGCATTTT. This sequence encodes CASSSPASKRQPQHF.

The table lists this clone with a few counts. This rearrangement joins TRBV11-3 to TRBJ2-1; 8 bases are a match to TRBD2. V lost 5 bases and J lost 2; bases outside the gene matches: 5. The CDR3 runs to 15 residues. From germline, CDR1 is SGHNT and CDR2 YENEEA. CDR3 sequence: CASSGGLATYNEQFF. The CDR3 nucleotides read TGTGCCAGCAGCGGAGGACTAGCCACCTACAATGAGCAGTTCTTC. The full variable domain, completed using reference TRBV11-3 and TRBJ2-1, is EAGVVQSPRYKIIEKKQPVAFWCNPISGHNTLYWYLQNLGQGPELLIRYENEEAVDDSQLPKDRFSAERLKGVDSTLKIQPAELGDSAVYLCASSGGLATYNEQFFGPGTRLTVL.

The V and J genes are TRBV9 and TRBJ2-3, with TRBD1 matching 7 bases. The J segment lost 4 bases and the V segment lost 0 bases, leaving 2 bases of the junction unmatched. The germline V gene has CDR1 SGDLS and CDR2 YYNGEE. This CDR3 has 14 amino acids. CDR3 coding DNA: TGTGCCAGCAGCGTAGCGCAGGGGGCAGATACGCAGTATTTT. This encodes CASSVAQGADTQYF.

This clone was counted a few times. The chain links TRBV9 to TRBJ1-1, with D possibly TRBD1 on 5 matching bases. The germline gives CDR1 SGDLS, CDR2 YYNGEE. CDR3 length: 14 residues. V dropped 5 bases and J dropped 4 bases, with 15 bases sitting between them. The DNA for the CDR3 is TGTGCCAGCAGTGATCAGGGAGCGGCCACTGAAGCTTTCTTT. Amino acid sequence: CASSDQGAATEAFF.

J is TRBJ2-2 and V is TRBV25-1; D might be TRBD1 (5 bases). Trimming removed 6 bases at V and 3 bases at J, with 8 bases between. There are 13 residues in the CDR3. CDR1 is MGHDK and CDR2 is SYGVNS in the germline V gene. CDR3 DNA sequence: TGTGCCAGCAGAACAGGCGACACCGGGGAGCTGTTTTTT. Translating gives CASRTGDTGELFF.

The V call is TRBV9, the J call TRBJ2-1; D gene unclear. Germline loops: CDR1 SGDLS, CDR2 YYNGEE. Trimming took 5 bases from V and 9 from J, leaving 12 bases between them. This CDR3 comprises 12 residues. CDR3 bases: TGTGCCAGCAGTGAATTTGTGGGTGAGCAGTTCTTC. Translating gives CASSEFVGEQFF.

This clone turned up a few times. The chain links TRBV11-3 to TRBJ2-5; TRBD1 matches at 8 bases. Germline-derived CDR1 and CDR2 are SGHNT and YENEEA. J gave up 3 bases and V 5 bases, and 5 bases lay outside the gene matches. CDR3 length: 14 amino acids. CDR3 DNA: TGTGCCAGCAGCACCTCGACAGGGGAAGAGACCCAGTACTTC. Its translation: CASSTSTGEETQYF.

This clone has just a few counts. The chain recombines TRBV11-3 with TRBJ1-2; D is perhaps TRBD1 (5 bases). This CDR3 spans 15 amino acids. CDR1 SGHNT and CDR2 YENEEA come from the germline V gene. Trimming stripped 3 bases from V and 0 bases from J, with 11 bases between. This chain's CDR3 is CASSLDGTSNYGYTF. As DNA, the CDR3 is TGTGCCAGCAGCTTGGATGGGACCTCTAACTATGGCTACACCTTC.

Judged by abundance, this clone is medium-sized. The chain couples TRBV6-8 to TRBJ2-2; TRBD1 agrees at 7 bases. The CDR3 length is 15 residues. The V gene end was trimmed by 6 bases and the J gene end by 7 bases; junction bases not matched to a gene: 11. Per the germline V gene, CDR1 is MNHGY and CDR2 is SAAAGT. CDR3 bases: TGTGCCAGCAGGTTGATACAGGGGTCTGGCGGGGAGCTGTTTTTT. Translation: CASRLIQGSGGELFF.

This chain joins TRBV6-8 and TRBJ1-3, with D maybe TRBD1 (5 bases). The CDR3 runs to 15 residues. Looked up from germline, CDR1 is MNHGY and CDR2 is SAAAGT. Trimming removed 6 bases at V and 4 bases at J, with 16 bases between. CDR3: CASRPNEGSGNTIYF. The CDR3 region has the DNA TGTGCCAGCAGGCCTAATGAGGGGTCGGGAAACACCATATATTTT.

The CDR3 spells CASSITAGNVVDYGYTF. CDR3 coding DNA: TGTGCCAGTAGTATTACGGCAGGGAACGTGGTCGACTATGGCTACACCTTC. The rearrangement links TRBV19 to TRBJ1-2; tentative D call: TRBD1 (5 bases). V was shortened by 3 bases and J by 3 bases, with 20 bases between the two germline ends. The CDR3 totals 17 residues. Germline V gene lookup returns CDR1 LNHDA and CDR2 SQIVND (reference sequence).

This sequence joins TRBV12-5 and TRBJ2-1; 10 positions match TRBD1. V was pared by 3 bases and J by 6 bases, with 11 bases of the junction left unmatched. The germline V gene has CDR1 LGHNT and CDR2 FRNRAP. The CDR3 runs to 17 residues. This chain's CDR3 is CASGFVDVRDRGNEQFF. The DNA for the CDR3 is TGTGCTAGTGGTTTCGTCGACGTCCGGGACAGGGGCAATGAGCAGTTCTTC.

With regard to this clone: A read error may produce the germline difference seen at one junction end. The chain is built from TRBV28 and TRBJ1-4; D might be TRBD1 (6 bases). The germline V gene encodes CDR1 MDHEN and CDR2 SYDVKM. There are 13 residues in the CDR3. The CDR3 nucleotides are TGTGCCAGCAGTTCCGGACAGAATGAAAAAGTGTTTTTT. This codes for CASSSGQNEKVFF.

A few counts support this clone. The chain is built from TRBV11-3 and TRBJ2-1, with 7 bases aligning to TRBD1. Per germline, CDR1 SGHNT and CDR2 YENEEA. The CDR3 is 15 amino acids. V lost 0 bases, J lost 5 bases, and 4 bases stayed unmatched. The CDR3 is CASSLEGTENNEQFF. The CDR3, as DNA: TGTGCCAGCAGCTTAGAGGGGACAGAGAACAATGAGCAGTTCTTC.

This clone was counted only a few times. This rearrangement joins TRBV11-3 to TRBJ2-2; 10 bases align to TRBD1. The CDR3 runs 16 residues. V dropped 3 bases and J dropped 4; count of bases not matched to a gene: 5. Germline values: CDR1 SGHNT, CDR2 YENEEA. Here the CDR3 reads CASSLAGTGATGELFF. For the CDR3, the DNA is TGTGCCAGCAGCTTGGCCGGGACAGGGGCCACCGGGGAGCTGTTTTTT. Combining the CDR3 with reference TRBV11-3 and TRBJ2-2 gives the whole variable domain EAGVVQSPRYKIIEKKQPVAFWCNPISGHNTLYWYLQNLGQGPELLIRYENEEAVDDSQLPKDRFSAERLKGVDSTLKIQPAELGDSAVYLCASSLAGTGATGELFFGEGSRLTVL.

The CDR3 region has the DNA TGCAGCGCTGCATCGGGTAACAATCAGCCCCAGCATTTT. It is translated as CSAASGNNQPQHF. This chain joins TRBV29-1 and TRBJ1-5; D not resolved. This CDR3 is 13 amino acids long. The V gene lost 7 bases and the J gene lost 3 bases, with 13 bases spanning the gap. The germline gives CDR1 SQVTM, CDR2 ANQGSEA.

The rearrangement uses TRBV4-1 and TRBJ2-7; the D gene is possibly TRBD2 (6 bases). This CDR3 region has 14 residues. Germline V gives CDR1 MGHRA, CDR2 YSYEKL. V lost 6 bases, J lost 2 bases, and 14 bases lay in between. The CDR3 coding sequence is TGCGCCAGCAGGGCCGGGACTCAGGCCTACGAGCAGTACTTC. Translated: CASRAGTQAYEQYF.

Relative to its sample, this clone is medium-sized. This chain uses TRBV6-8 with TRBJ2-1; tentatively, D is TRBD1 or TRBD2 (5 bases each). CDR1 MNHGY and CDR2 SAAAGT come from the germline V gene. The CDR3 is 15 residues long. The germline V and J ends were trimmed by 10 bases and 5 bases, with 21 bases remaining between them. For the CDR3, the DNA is TGTGCCATTCGCCGGGGCCGTTTCCTGGACAATGAGCAGTTCTTC. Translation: CAIRRGRFLDNEQFF.

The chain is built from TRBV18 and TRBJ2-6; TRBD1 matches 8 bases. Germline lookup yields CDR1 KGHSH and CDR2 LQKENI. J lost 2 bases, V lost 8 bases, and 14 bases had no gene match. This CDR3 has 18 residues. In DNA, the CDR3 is TGTGCCAGCACAAGGGGACAGGTGCTCCAAGCTGGGGCCAACGTCCTGACTTTC. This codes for CASTRGQVLQAGANVLTF.

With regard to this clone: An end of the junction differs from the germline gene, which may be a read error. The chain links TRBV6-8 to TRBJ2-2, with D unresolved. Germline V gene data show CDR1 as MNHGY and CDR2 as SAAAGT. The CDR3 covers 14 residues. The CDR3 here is CASSDSPDTGELFF. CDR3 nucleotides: TGTGCCAGCAGTGACTCCCCGGATACCGGGGAGCTGTTTTTT.